The next 22 T cell receptor beta chains were all read from a single sample in a study of T cells after yellow fever vaccination. TCRdb re-derived calls from the 5' RACE reads in MiXCR, one entry per CDR3 protein. Among some 560,000 distinct CDR3 sequences listed, roughly a sixth were seen once. This specimen consisted of PBMCs, obtained 5 to 6 days after the first yellow fever vaccination. These receptors were collected from a man in his late teens or twenties who received the YFV17D yellow fever vaccine.

The rearrangement links TRBV6-2 or TRBV6-3 to TRBJ2-3; 8 bases fit TRBD1. The CDR3 is made up of 16 amino acids. Germline trimming cut 2 bases from V and 4 bases from J; bases unmatched to any gene: 8. Germline V lookup: CDR1 MNHEY, CDR2 SVGEGT. CDR3 residues: CASSYRGQAGADTQYF. Written as DNA, the CDR3 is TGTGCCAGCAGTTACAGGGGACAGGCCGGGGCAGATACGCAGTATTTT.

The rearrangement links TRBV7-2 to TRBJ1-1, with D possibly being TRBD1 (5 bases). V gave up 9 bases and J gave up 1 base, with 12 bases separating them. The CDR3 totals 13 residues. Germline V gene sequence: CDR1 SGHTA, CDR2 FQGNSA. The CDR3 nucleotides read TGTGCCAGTCAAACCCAGGGGAACACTGAAGCTTTCTTT. It specifies CASQTQGNTEAFF.

This sequence joins TRBV6-1 and TRBJ1-2; 8 bases fit TRBD1. Germline CDR1 and CDR2: MNHNS and SASEGT. The CDR3 has 15 amino acids. J was trimmed by 0 bases and V by 6 bases; bases with no gene match: 6. The CDR3 loop is CASSQAGQANYGYTF. As DNA, the CDR3 is TGTGCCAGCAGCCAAGCGGGACAGGCTAACTATGGCTACACCTTC.

This clonotype appeared a few times. This rearrangement joins TRBV24-1 to TRBJ1-5; D not resolved. Trimming shortened V by 4 bases and J by 0 bases, and 6 bases separated the two germline ends. Germline V gives CDR1 KGHDR, CDR2 SFDVKD. This CDR3 has 14 residues. The CDR3 is CATSDRYSNQPQHF. The CDR3, as DNA: TGTGCCACCAGTGACAGATATAGCAATCAGCCCCAGCATTTT.

The genes are TRBV11-2 and TRBJ2-1, with 16 positions matching TRBD2. The V gene end was trimmed by 5 bases and the J gene end by 0 bases; junction bases not matched to a gene: 10. Per the germline V gene, CDR1 is SGHAT and CDR2 is FQNNGV. The CDR3 spans 20 residues. The CDR3 DNA sequence: TGTGCCAGCAGCGCACCGGGACTAGCGGGGGGGCCGAGCTCCTACAATGAGCAGTTCTTC. It translates to CASSAPGLAGGPSSYNEQFF.

In its sample, this clonotype was seen a few times. The chain recombines TRBV6-2 or TRBV6-3 with TRBJ2-3; D possibly corresponds to TRBD1 (5 bases). Germline V gene data show CDR1 as MNHEY and CDR2 as SVGEGT. Trimming removed 0 bases at V and 3 bases at J, with 13 bases between. The CDR3 has 16 amino acids. CDR3 sequence reads: CASSYSRRVRTDTQYF. DNA for the CDR3: TGTGCCAGCAGTTACTCACGCAGGGTACGAACAGATACGCAGTATTTT.

This clonotype was counted between two and nine times. The chain joins TRBV30 to TRBJ2-2, with 8 nucleotides matching TRBD1. CDR3 length equals 11 residues. The germline CDR1 and CDR2 sequences are GTSNPN and SVGIG (reference sequence). V was clipped by 7 bases and J by 7 bases; unmatched bases: 2. CDR3 amino acids: CALQGVGELFF. The CDR3 DNA sequence: TGTGCCTTACAGGGGGTCGGGGAGCTGTTTTTT.

This chain connects TRBV30 to TRBJ2-1; D gene uncertain. The germline V gene has CDR1 GTSNPN and CDR2 SVGIG (reference sequence). With 3 bases removed from V and 0 bases from J, the gap between germline ends came to 6 bases. The CDR3 totals 13 residues. The CDR3 sequence: CAWSWSSYNEQFF. The CDR3 coding sequence is TGTGCCTGGAGCTGGAGCTCCTACAATGAGCAGTTCTTC. The entire variable domain, with the rest obtained from reference TRBV30 and TRBJ2-1, is as follows: SQTIHQWPATLVQPVGSPLSLECTVEGTSNPNLYWYRQAAGRGLQLLFYSVGIGQISSEVPQNLSASRPQDRQFILSSKKLLLSDSGFYLCAWSWSSYNEQFFGPGTRLTVL.

This clonotype has just a few counts. This chain connects TRBV6-1 to TRBJ2-2, with TRBD1 as a possible D gene (6 bases). Trimming shortened V by 2 bases and J by 4 bases, and 20 bases separated the two germline ends. The CDR3 has 18 residues. Germline-derived CDR1 and CDR2 are MNHNS and SASEGT. CDR3 DNA sequence: TGTGCCAGCAGTGAACAATTGGAAGAGAGCAGGGGCACCGGGGAGCTGTTTTTT. Translation: CASSEQLEESRGTGELFF.

This clonotype was seen more than once but under ten times. The J gene is TRBJ2-4, the V gene TRBV29-1, with D perhaps matching TRBD2 (5 bases). V gave up 5 bases and J gave up 7 bases, with 15 bases separating them. CDR3 length: 13 residues. CDR1 is SQVTM and CDR2 is ANQGSEA in the germline V gene. The CDR3 nucleotides are TGCAGCGTTTTCAACCATCGAGGGAACATTCAGTACTTC. This codes for CSVFNHRGNIQYF.

The chain couples TRBV6-5 to TRBJ2-1; 8 nucleotides line up with TRBD1. Trimming at V came to 3 bases and at J to 6 bases, leaving 4 bases not matched to a gene. Germline CDR1 MNHEY, CDR2 SVGAGI. The CDR3 is made up of 14 amino acids. The CDR3 bases are TGTGCCAGCAGTTATAGCGACAGGGGCAATGAGCAGTTCTTC. Its protein is CASSYSDRGNEQFF.

V gene TRBV11-2 combines with J gene TRBJ1-1; D is undetermined. V gave up 5 bases and J gave up 7 bases, with 14 bases separating them. The germline V gene has CDR1 SGHAT and CDR2 FQNNGV. This CDR3 is 13 amino acids long. This CDR3 reads CASSTFSEIEAFF. CDR3 bases: TGTGCCAGCAGCACCTTCAGCGAGATTGAAGCTTTCTTT.

This clonotype was seen a few times. The rearrangement uses TRBV7-9 and TRBJ2-3; weak D call: TRBD2 (6 bases). This CDR3 spans 14 amino acids. Germline assignment: CDR1 SEHNR and CDR2 FQNEAQ (reference sequence). Trimming stripped 5 bases from V and 9 bases from J, with 18 bases between. CDR3 coding DNA: TGTGCCAGCAGCCAGACTAGTCGAGTCTACACGCAGTATTTT. This codes for CASSQTSRVYTQYF.

This clonotype was seen just once. The V gene is TRBV30, the J gene TRBJ2-1, with TRBD1 matching over 8 bases. The CDR3 is 16 amino acids. The germline V gene encodes CDR1 GTSNPN and CDR2 SVGIG (reference sequence). Germline trimming cut 3 bases from V and 0 bases from J; bases unmatched to any gene: 7. The CDR3 DNA reads TGTGCCTGGAGCAGGACAGGGTGGAGCTCCTACAATGAGCAGTTCTTC. Translated, it gives CAWSRTGWSSYNEQFF.

This clonotype was recorded at least ten times. This sequence joins TRBV7-9 and TRBJ2-5; D may match TRBD1 or TRBD2 (6 bases each). The CDR3 is 16 residues long. Trimming removed 3 bases from V and 0 bases from J, with 14 bases in between. Germline assignment: CDR1 SEHNR and CDR2 FQNEAQ (reference sequence). The CDR3 region is CASSFPTGGYQETQYF. CDR3 nucleotide sequence: TGTGCCAGCAGCTTCCCGACAGGAGGGTACCAAGAGACCCAGTACTTC.

The chain employs TRBV6-4 and TRBJ2-2; possibly TRBD2 for D (6 bases). The CDR3 totals 17 residues. Germline V CDR1 and CDR2: MRHNA, SNTAGT. V lost 0 bases to trimming and J lost 5 bases, with 16 bases between them. The CDR3, as DNA: TGTGCCAGCAGTGACTCGATTCCAGGGACTGGGACCGGGGAGCTGTTTTTT. Amino acids: CASSDSIPGTGTGELFF.

The CDR3 here is CASSQTSGGPRWWQETQYF. DNA of the CDR3: TGCGCCAGCAGCCAGACTAGCGGGGGGCCCCGATGGTGGCAAGAGACCCAGTACTTC. The rearrangement links TRBV4-1 to TRBJ2-5; 13 bases match TRBD2. This CDR3 comprises 19 residues. V trimming: 3 bases; J trimming: 2 bases; junction bases outside the gene matches: 12. Germline V gene data show CDR1 as MGHRA and CDR2 as YSYEKL.

In its sample, this clonotype was seen a few times. The J gene is TRBJ2-1, the V gene TRBV5-1, with D hard to call. The CDR3 runs 11 residues. CDR1 and CDR2 (germline): SGHRS, YFSETQ. V lost 6 bases and J lost 5, with 6 bases in between. Here the CDR3 DNA reads TGCGCCAGCACGCGACACAATGAGCAGTTCTTC. Translation gives CASTRHNEQFF.

This clonotype was observed a handful of times. This chain links TRBV7-2 with TRBJ2-1, with D possibly being TRBD2 (6 bases). This CDR3 is built from 16 residues. Trimming took off 1 base at V and 1 base at J, with 11 bases between the two ends. Germline V lookup: CDR1 SGHTA, CDR2 FQGNSA. As DNA, the CDR3 is TGTGCCAGCAGCTTAGTCGGCGGGGAGTCCTACAATGAGCAGTTCTTC. It yields the protein CASSLVGGESYNEQFF. The variable domain in full, completed from reference TRBV7-2 and TRBJ2-1, reads GAGVSQSPSNKVTEKGKDVELRCDPISGHTALYWYRQSLGQGLEFLIYFQGNSAPDKSGLPSDRFSAERTGGSVSTLTIQRTQQEDSAVYLCASSLVGGESYNEQFFGPGTRLTVL.

Only a few counts were recorded for this clonotype. The chain carries TRBV19 and TRBJ1-2; D is perhaps TRBD1 (5 bases). CDR1 and CDR2 (germline): LNHDA, SQIVND (reference sequence). V lost 6 bases to trimming and J lost 7 bases, with 21 bases between them. There are 15 residues in the CDR3. CDR3 region: CASRPFGATQGGYTF. DNA for the CDR3: TGTGCCAGTAGGCCATTTGGGGCTACCCAAGGTGGCTACACCTTC. Full variable domain (outside the CDR3, taken from reference TRBV19 and TRBJ1-2): DGGITQSPKYLFRKEGQNVTLSCEQNLNHDAMYWYRQDPGQGLRLIYYSQIVNDFQKGDIAEGYSVSREKKESFPLTVTSAQKNPTAFYLCASRPFGATQGGYTFGSGTRLTVV.

The genes are TRBV7-2 and TRBJ2-7, with D hard to call. Deletions cut 5 bases from V and 4 bases from J, with 18 bases between. The CDR3 runs to 15 residues. Looked up from germline, CDR1 is SGHTA and CDR2 is FQGNSA. The CDR3: CASSLSSFDRYEQYF. CDR3 nucleotide sequence: TGTGCCAGCAGCCTATCCTCCTTTGATCGGTACGAGCAGTACTTC.

This clonotype has more than one count but fewer than ten. The genes are TRBV18 and TRBJ2-1; no clear D. Trimming removed 3 bases at V and 9 bases at J, with 15 bases between. Germline CDR1 and CDR2: KGHSH and LQKENI. This CDR3 has 14 amino acids. CDR3 DNA: TGTGCCAGCTCACCCGGGCTCCGCAATGGTGAGCAGTTCTTC. This sequence encodes CASSPGLRNGEQFF. Full variable domain (missing parts from reference TRBV18 and TRBJ2-1): NAGVMQNPRHLVRRRGQEARLRCSPMKGHSHVYWYRQLPEEGLKFMVYLQKENIIDESGMPKERFSAEFPKEGPSILRIQQVVRGDSAAYFCASSPGLRNGEQFFGPGTRLTVL.